The 5 T cell receptor beta chains reported below all come from one sample, sequenced in a study of shared clonotypes between healthy human individuals. The repertoire was sequenced with immunoSEQ multiplex PCR; TCRdb's copy has only in-frame clones and lacks some. The repertoire holds roughly 1,800,000 clones, with about 94% as singletons. Naive CD8 cells comprised CD45RO-negative, CCR7-positively selected cells, excluding terminally differentiated effector memory CD45RA+ cells. The sample taken for sequencing was naive CD8+ T cells sorted from blood. The receptors stem from a man in his late teens or twenties in good health.

The chain uses TRBV9 and TRBJ2-7, with 8 bases that match TRBD2. Germline V lookup: CDR1 SGDLS, CDR2 YYNGEE. The V segment lost 4 bases and the J segment 3 bases; nucleotides outside the gene matches: 15. CDR3 length: 17 amino acids. The CDR3 sequence is CASSPSLGGDSYYEQYF. The CDR3 nucleotides read TGTGCCAGCAGCCCTTCCCTCGGGGGGGATTCGTACTACGAGCAGTACTTC.

This rearrangement joins TRBV27 to TRBJ2-1, with TRBD2 matching over 8 bases. Per the germline V gene, CDR1 is MNHEY and CDR2 is SMNVEV (reference sequence). The junction had 11 bases not matched to a gene; V was cut back by 4 bases and J by 6 bases. The length of the CDR3 is 16 residues. DNA for the CDR3: TGTGCCAGCAGTTATTCGAAGCGGGAGAAGGGCAATGAGCAGTTCTTC. Translating it yields CASSYSKREKGNEQFF.

This sequence joins TRBV6-5 and TRBJ1-6; 8 bases are shared with TRBD1. Germline values: CDR1 MNHEY, CDR2 SVGAGI. J lost 9 bases, V lost 3 bases, and 7 bases had no gene match. The CDR3 extends over 15 amino acids. CDR3 amino acids: CASSYTAGGISPLHF. For the CDR3, the DNA is TGTGCCAGCAGTTATACGGCAGGGGGCATTTCACCCCTCCACTTT.

This chain joins TRBV9 and TRBJ2-1; the match to TRBD2 covers 7 bases. The V gene end was trimmed by 0 bases and the J gene end by 10 bases; junction bases not matched to a gene: 7. The CDR3 length is 14 residues. Germline CDR1 SGDLS, CDR2 YYNGEE. CDR3 in amino acids: CASSVGGREEEQFF. CDR3 DNA sequence: TGTGCCAGCAGCGTAGGTGGGAGGGAGGAAGAGCAGTTCTTC.

The J gene is TRBJ2-3, the V gene TRBV29-1, with D perhaps matching TRBD2 (6 bases). The CDR3 runs 15 residues. V lost 3 bases and J 5 bases, leaving 18 bases between the germline ends. Germline lookup yields CDR1 SQVTM and CDR2 ANQGSEA. The CDR3 bases are TGCAGCGTTGATATGCGGCGGGGCCCCCGAGATACGCAGTATTTT. Translating it yields CSVDMRRGPRDTQYF.